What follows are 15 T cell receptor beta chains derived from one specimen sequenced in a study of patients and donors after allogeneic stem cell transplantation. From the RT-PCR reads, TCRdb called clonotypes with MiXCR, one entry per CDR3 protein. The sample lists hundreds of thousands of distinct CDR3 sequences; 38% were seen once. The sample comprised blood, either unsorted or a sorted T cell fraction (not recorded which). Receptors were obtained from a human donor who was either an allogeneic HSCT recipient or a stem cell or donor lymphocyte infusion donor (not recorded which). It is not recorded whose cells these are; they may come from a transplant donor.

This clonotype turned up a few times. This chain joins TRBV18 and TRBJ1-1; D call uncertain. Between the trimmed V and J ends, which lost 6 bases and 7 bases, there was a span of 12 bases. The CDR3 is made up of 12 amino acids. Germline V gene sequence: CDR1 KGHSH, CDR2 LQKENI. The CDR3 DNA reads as TGTGCCAGCTCCTTCCAGCGCCGTGAAGCTTTCTTT. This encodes CASSFQRREAFF.

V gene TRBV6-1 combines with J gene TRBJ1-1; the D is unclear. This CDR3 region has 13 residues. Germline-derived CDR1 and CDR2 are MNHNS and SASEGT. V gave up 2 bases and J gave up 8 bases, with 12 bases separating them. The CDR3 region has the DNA TGTGCCAGCAGTGAAAACGGACTGCCCGAAGCTTTCTTT. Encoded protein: CASSENGLPEAFF.

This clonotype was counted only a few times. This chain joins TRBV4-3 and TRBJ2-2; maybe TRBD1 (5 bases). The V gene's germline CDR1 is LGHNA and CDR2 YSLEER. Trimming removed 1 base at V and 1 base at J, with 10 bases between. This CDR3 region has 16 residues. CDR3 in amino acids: CASSQVFQGNTGELFF. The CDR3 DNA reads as TGCGCCAGCAGCCAAGTTTTCCAGGGGAACACCGGGGAGCTGTTTTTT.

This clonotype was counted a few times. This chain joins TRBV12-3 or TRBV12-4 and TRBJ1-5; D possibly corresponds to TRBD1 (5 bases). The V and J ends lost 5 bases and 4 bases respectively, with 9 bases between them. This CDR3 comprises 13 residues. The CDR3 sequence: CASSGQGNQPQHF. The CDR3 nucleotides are TGTGCCAGCAGTGGCCAGGGTAATCAGCCCCAGCATTTT.

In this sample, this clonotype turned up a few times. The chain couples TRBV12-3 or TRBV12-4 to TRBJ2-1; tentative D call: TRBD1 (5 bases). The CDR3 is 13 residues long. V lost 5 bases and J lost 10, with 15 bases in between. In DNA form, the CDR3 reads TGTGCCAGCAGTACGACAGATTTCCCAGAGCAGTTCTTC. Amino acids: CASSTTDFPEQFF.

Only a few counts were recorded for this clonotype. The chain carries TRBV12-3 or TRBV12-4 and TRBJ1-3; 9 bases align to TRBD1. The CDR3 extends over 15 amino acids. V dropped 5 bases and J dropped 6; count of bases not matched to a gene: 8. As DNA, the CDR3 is TGTGCCAGCAGTCGCTCGGGACAGGGAAAAAACACCATATATTTT. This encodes CASSRSGQGKNTIYF.

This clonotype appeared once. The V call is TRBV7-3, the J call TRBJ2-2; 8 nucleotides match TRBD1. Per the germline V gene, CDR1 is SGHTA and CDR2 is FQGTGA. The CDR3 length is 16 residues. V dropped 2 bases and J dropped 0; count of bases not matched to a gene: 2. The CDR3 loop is CASSLSGGTNTGELFF. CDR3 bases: TGTGCCAGCAGCTTATCAGGGGGCACGAACACCGGGGAGCTGTTTTTT. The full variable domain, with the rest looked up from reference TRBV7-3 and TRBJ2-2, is GAGVSQTPSNKVTEKGKYVELRCDPISGHTALYWYRQSLGQGPEFLIYFQGTGAADDSGLPNDRFFAVRPEGSVSTLKIQRTERGDSAVYLCASSLSGGTNTGELFFGEGSRLTVL.

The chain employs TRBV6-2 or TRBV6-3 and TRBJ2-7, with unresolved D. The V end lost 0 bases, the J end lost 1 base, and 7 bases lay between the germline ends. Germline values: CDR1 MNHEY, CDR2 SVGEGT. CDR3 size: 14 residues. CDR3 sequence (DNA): TGTGCCAGCAGTTACTCGAGAGGATCCTACGAGCAGTACTTC. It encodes CASSYSRGSYEQYF.

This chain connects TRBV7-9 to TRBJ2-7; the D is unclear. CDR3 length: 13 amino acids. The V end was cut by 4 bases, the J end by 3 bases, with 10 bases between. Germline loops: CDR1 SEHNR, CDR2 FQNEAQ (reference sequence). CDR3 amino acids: CASSSRAIYEQYF. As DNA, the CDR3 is TGTGCCAGCAGCTCTCGGGCCATCTACGAGCAGTACTTC.

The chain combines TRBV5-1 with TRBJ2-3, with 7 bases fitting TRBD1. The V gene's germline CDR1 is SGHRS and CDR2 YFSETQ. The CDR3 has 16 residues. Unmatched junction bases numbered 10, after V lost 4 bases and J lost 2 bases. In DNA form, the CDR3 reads TGCGCCAGCAGCCAAGGGACAGACCTTTTCACAGATACGCAGTATTTT. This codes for CASSQGTDLFTDTQYF. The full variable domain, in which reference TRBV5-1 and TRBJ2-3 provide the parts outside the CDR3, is KAGVTQTPRYLIKTRGQQVTLSCSPISGHRSVSWYQQTPGQGLQFLFEYFSETQRNKGNFPGRFSGRQFSNSRSEMNVSTLELGDSALYLCASSQGTDLFTDTQYFGPGTRLTVL.

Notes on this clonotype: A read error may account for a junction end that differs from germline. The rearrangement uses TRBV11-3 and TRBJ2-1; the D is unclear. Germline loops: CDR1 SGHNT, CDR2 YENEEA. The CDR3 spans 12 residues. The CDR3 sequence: CASSLEGSPAIF. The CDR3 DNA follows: TGTGCCAGCAGCTTAGAGGGCAGCCCCGCTATCTTC.

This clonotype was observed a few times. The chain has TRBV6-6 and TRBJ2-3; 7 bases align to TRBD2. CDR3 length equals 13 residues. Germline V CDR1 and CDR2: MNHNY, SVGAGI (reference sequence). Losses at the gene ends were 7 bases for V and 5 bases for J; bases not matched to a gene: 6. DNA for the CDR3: TGTGCCAGCACCACGGGGGGAGGAGATACGCAGTATTTT. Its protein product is CASTTGGGDTQYF.

The CDR3 DNA follows: TGTGCCAGCAGTCCTCGGAAGACCCAGTACTTC. Translating gives CASSPRKTQYF. This chain joins TRBV12-3 or TRBV12-4 and TRBJ2-5, with no clear D. This CDR3 is 11 amino acids long. Trimming took off 5 bases at V and 6 bases at J, with 7 bases between the two ends.

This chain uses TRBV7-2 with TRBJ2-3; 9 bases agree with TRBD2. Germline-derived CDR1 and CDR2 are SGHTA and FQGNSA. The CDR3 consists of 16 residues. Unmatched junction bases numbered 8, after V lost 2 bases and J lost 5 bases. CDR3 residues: CASSLIIASGVDTQYF. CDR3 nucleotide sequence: TGTGCCAGCAGCTTAATTATCGCTAGCGGGGTAGATACGCAGTATTTT.

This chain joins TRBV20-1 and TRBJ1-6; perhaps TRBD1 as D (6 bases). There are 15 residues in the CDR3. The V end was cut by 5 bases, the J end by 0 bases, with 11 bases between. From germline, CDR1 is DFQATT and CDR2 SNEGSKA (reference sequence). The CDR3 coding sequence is TGCAGTGCTTCGGGACATAGCTCCTATAATTCACCCCTCCACTTT. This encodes CSASGHSSYNSPLHF.